Below, 21 T cell receptor beta chains from the same sample are listed, as sequenced in a study of blood T cell repertoires in COVID-19. Sequencing used immunoSEQ multiplex PCR; TCRdb keeps in-frame clones, though not all of them. The table includes fewer than 250,000 clones, approximately 88% detected once. The specimen sequenced was peripheral blood. These receptors were collected from a man aged 55 to 69 who had recovered from COVID-19.

J is TRBJ1-1 and V is TRBV2, with TRBD1 matching over 7 bases. The germline V gene has CDR1 SNHLY and CDR2 FYNNEI. The CDR3 contains 14 residues. Trimming cost V 6 bases and J 8 bases; bases outside gene matches: 12. The CDR3 reads CASSATGRDLEAFF. CDR3 sequence (DNA): TGTGCCAGCAGCGCGACAGGGCGTGACCTAGAAGCTTTCTTT.

The gene calls are TRBV19 and TRBJ1-2; 9 bases match TRBD1. Germline assignment: CDR1 LNHDA and CDR2 SQIVND (reference sequence). The length of the CDR3 is 16 residues. With V trimmed by 2 bases and J by 3 bases, 7 bases remained unmatched. CDR3 residues: CASSILGQGGYYGYTF. As DNA, the CDR3 is TGTGCCAGTAGTATACTGGGACAGGGAGGTTACTATGGCTACACCTTC.

The genes are TRBV5-6 and TRBJ1-3, with TRBD1 as a possible D gene (5 bases). The V gene lost 7 bases and the J gene lost 9 bases, with 29 bases spanning the gap. The CDR3 has 17 residues. Germline loops: CDR1 SGHDT, CDR2 YYEEEE. CDR3 bases: TGTGCCAGCGGACTTAAACCGGGACCTAACTCCGGGGGCACCATATATTTT. Translated: CASGLKPGPNSGGTIYF. The variable domain in full, completed from reference TRBV5-6 and TRBJ1-3, reads DAGVTQSPTHLIKTRGQQVTLRCSPKSGHDTVSWYQQALGQGPQFIFQYYEEEERQRGNFPDRFSGHQFPNYSSELNVNALLLGDSALYLCASGLKPGPNSGGTIYFGEGSWLTVV.

The chain links TRBV25-1 to TRBJ2-5, with TRBD1 matching 11 bases. This CDR3 contains 15 residues. Looked up from germline, CDR1 is MGHDK and CDR2 is SYGVNS. V was clipped by 4 bases and J by 5 bases; unmatched bases: 6. This CDR3 reads CASSVGQGALETQYF. The DNA of the CDR3 is TGTGCCAGCAGTGTTGGACAGGGGGCTTTGGAGACCCAGTACTTC.

The sample holds one count of this clone. The chain has TRBV18 and TRBJ2-2, with no clear D. Germline V lookup: CDR1 KGHSH, CDR2 LQKENI. V was cut by 1 base and J by 3 bases, with 9 bases left in between. This CDR3 is built from 15 residues. DNA for the CDR3: TGTGCCAGCTCACCACGGCCTCCTCACACCGGGGAGCTGTTTTTT. The encoded protein is CASSPRPPHTGELFF.

The J gene is TRBJ2-7, the V gene TRBV24-1, with D possibly TRBD2 on 7 matching bases. Germline lookup yields CDR1 KGHDR and CDR2 SFDVKD. CDR3 length: 13 amino acids. V gave up 3 bases and J gave up 5 bases, with 10 bases separating them. CDR3: CATSDRGADEQYF. DNA for the CDR3: TGTGCCACCAGTGATCGGGGGGCAGACGAGCAGTACTTC.

This clone turned up a few times. The V gene is TRBV7-2, the J gene TRBJ1-3; the match to TRBD1 covers 10 bases. The germline CDR1 and CDR2 sequences are SGHTA and FQGNSA. With 5 bases clipped from V and 0 bases from J, the junction kept 4 bases outside the gene matches. The CDR3 runs 16 residues. CDR3 nucleotide sequence: TGTGCCAGCAGCCCGAGGGACAGGGGCTCTGGAAACACCATATATTTT. This translates into CASSPRDRGSGNTIYF.

The rearrangement links TRBV5-1 to TRBJ2-7; a weak D match, TRBD2 (5 bases). Deletions cut 0 bases from V and 0 bases from J, with 13 bases between. Per the germline V gene, CDR1 is SGHRS and CDR2 is YFSETQ. This CDR3 comprises 16 residues. This CDR3 is CASSLVWTANSYEQYF. CDR3 sequence (DNA): TGCGCCAGCAGCTTGGTGTGGACTGCTAACTCCTACGAGCAGTACTTC.

The chain combines TRBV5-1 with TRBJ2-1; 9 positions match TRBD2. CDR1 is SGHRS and CDR2 is YFSETQ in the germline V gene. V gave up 0 bases and J gave up 5 bases; unmatched junction bases: 12. The CDR3 sequence is 18 residues long. CDR3 nucleotide sequence: TGCGCCAGCAGCTTGGATCCGGAGAGTCTAGCGGGGAACAATGAGCAGTTCTTC. Residues: CASSLDPESLAGNNEQFF.

This clone was picked up one time. The chain joins TRBV19 to TRBJ2-1; a possible D gene is TRBD2 (5 bases). V lost 4 bases to trimming and J lost 2 bases, with 9 bases between them. Germline lookup yields CDR1 LNHDA and CDR2 SQIVND (reference sequence). The length of the CDR3 is 14 residues. CDR3 region: CASSNREPYNEQFF. CDR3 DNA: TGTGCCAGTAGTAACCGGGAACCCTACAATGAGCAGTTCTTC.

This clone appeared once. The rearrangement uses TRBV19 and TRBJ2-7; 12 bases match TRBD2. The V gene end was trimmed by 4 bases and the J gene end by 6 bases; junction bases not matched to a gene: 13. The germline V gene encodes CDR1 LNHDA and CDR2 SQIVND (reference sequence). This CDR3 region has 17 residues. The CDR3 sequence: CASSTRLAGASVGEQYF. CDR3 coding DNA: TGTGCCAGTAGTACGAGACTAGCGGGAGCTAGTGTAGGCGAGCAGTACTTC.

This chain uses TRBV7-2 with TRBJ1-4; TRBD1 matches at 7 bases. This CDR3 spans 15 amino acids. In germline, CDR1 is SGHTA, CDR2 FQGNSA. The V segment lost 5 bases and the J segment 4 bases; nucleotides outside the gene matches: 7. The CDR3 reads CASSRTGQLNEKLFF. The CDR3 nucleotides are TGTGCCAGCAGCCGCACGGGACAGCTTAATGAAAAACTGTTTTTT. Full variable domain (remainder filled in from reference TRBV7-2 and TRBJ1-4): GAGVSQSPSNKVTEKGKDVELRCDPISGHTALYWYRQSLGQGLEFLIYFQGNSAPDKSGLPSDRFSAERTGGSVSTLTIQRTQQEDSAVYLCASSRTGQLNEKLFFGSGTQLSVL.

The chain is built from TRBV9 and TRBJ1-3; D might be TRBD1 (5 bases). The CDR3 length is 16 residues. From germline, CDR1 is SGDLS and CDR2 YYNGEE. The V and J ends lost 0 bases and 4 bases respectively, with 14 bases between them. This CDR3 reads CASSVATQGTGNTIYF. The CDR3 DNA follows: TGTGCCAGCAGCGTAGCCACCCAGGGAACCGGAAACACCATATATTTT.

The gene calls are TRBV11-3 and TRBJ2-3, with 8 bases fitting TRBD1. Germline CDR1 is SGHNT and CDR2 is YENEEA. The CDR3 has 15 residues. The junction had 10 bases not matched to a gene; V was cut back by 5 bases and J by 6 bases. The CDR3 region has the DNA TGTGCCAGCAGCGATCCCGGGACAGGTTCCGATACGCAGTATTTT. Its protein product is CASSDPGTGSDTQYF.

The rearrangement uses TRBV5-6 and TRBJ2-7; 14 bases align to TRBD2. Trimming took 0 bases from V and 4 from J; bases not matched to a gene: 6. This CDR3 is built from 17 residues. Germline CDR1 and CDR2: SGHDT and YYEEEE. CDR3 in DNA: TGTGCCAGCAGCTTGGCCGGACTAGCGGGAGGACGGTACGAGCAGTACTTC. This translates into CASSLAGLAGGRYEQYF.

The J gene is TRBJ2-5, the V gene TRBV7-9; 8 nucleotides match TRBD1. The length of the CDR3 is 17 residues. Looked up from germline, CDR1 is SEHNR and CDR2 is FQNEAQ (reference sequence). The J segment lost 6 bases and the V segment lost 4 bases, leaving 16 bases of the junction unmatched. The CDR3 DNA sequence: TGTGCCAGCAGCTCCCCCAGGGTGGCAGGGGGCGAGAAGACCCAGTACTTC. Translation: CASSSPRVAGGEKTQYF. Supplemented by reference TRBV7-9 and TRBJ2-5, the full variable domain reads DTGVSQNPRHKITKRGQNVTFRCDPISEHNRLYWYRQTLGQGPEFLTYFQNEAQLEKSRLLSDRFSAERPKGSFSTLEIQRTEQGDSAMYLCASSSPRVAGGEKTQYFGPGTRLLVL.

The V and J genes are TRBV29-1 and TRBJ1-2, with D maybe TRBD1 (5 bases). The CDR3 has 11 amino acids. The V end lost 3 bases, the J end lost 6 bases, and 8 bases lay between the germline ends. In germline, CDR1 is SQVTM, CDR2 ANQGSEA. The CDR3 protein is CSVEAGNGYTF. In DNA form, the CDR3 reads TGCAGCGTTGAGGCAGGGAATGGCTACACCTTC.

DNA of the CDR3: TGTGCCAGCAGCTTATTGAATACTTACGAGCAGTACTTC. Its protein is CASSLLNTYEQYF. This rearrangement joins TRBV7-9 to TRBJ2-7, with unresolved D. Per the germline V gene, CDR1 is SEHNR and CDR2 is FQNEAQ (reference sequence). The V end was cut by 2 bases, the J end by 4 bases, with 9 bases between. The CDR3 length is 13 residues.

The chain links TRBV28 to TRBJ1-4; 10 bases match TRBD1. The CDR3 extends over 16 amino acids. After removal of 0 bases from V and 5 bases from J, the junction contained 3 bases not matched to a gene. Germline V gene sequence: CDR1 MDHEN, CDR2 SYDVKM. CDR3 amino acids: CASSLWGQGKNEKLFF. CDR3 sequence (DNA): TGTGCCAGCAGTTTATGGGGACAGGGGAAAAATGAAAAACTGTTTTTT.

The gene calls are TRBV6-5 and TRBJ1-1; D might be TRBD1 (6 bases). The V end lost 2 bases, the J end lost 5 bases, and 12 bases lay between the germline ends. Germline assignment: CDR1 MNHEY and CDR2 SVGAGI. The CDR3 runs to 14 residues. CDR3 bases: TGTGCCAGCAGTTACAGGCAGGGGAAAACTGAAGCTTTCTTT. Its translation: CASSYRQGKTEAFF.

The rearrangement uses TRBV7-6 and TRBJ2-5; D is perhaps TRBD2 (7 bases). The V gene lost 1 base and the J gene lost 13 bases, with 19 bases spanning the gap. Germline assignment: CDR1 SGHVS and CDR2 FNYEAQ. The CDR3 is made up of 14 amino acids. CDR3 in amino acids: CASSLGVIAAGAYF. In DNA, the CDR3 is TGTGCCAGCAGCTTAGGGGTAATAGCGGCGGGGGCGTACTTC.